The clone carrying this TCR beta chain was seen more than once but under ten times. The antigen is undetermined. The data originate from a study of post-analysis software for immune sequencing data. The study's findings and limits: A few TRBV segments (TRBV5-6, TRBV5-1 and TRBV20-1 among them) occurred more frequently in patients than in controls.

Tagging with unique molecular identifiers was a feature of the TCR beta cDNA libraries. Using its own MiXCR run on the PCR reads, TCRdb lists one record per CDR3 protein. Of about 160,000 distinct CDR3 sequences listed, under 40% were seen once; the top ten hold under 30%. The V segment lost 8 bases and the J segment 4 bases; nucleotides outside the gene matches: 5. Germline CDR1 is LGHNT and CDR2 is FRNRAP. The CDR3 has 13 residues. Sequences were derived from blood, sampled after autologous hematopoietic stem cell transplantation. This clonotype was obtained from a girl aged 10-17 years with multiple sclerosis. The genes are TRBV12-5 and TRBJ2-3, with 8 bases that match TRBD2. The CDR3 coding sequence is TGTGCTAGTACGGGACTAGAGGCAGATACGCAGTATTTT. Residues: CASTGLEADTQYF.